Given below is one T cell receptor (beta chain) in context. This entry belongs to a study of cytomegalovirus exposure and HLA in healthy donors. Amplification used 60 Vbeta primers and 13 Jbeta primers. The assay was immunoSEQ multiplex PCR, and TCRdb's table has in-frame clones only and misses some. The sample records 150,000 to 200,000 clones, around nine tenths being singletons. Looked up from germline, CDR1 is SGHTA and CDR2 is FQGNSA. V lost 1 base and J 4 bases, leaving 11 bases between the germline ends. The CDR3 is 15 amino acids. The sequence came from a woman between 18 and 29 years old in good health and CMV-seronegative. The specimen was PBMCs. The gene calls are TRBV7-2 and TRBJ2-1; D is uncertain. The DNA for the CDR3 is TGTGCCAGCAGCTTAGACTCCGCCTATTACAATGAGCAGTTCTTC. Translation gives CASSLDSAYYNEQFF.